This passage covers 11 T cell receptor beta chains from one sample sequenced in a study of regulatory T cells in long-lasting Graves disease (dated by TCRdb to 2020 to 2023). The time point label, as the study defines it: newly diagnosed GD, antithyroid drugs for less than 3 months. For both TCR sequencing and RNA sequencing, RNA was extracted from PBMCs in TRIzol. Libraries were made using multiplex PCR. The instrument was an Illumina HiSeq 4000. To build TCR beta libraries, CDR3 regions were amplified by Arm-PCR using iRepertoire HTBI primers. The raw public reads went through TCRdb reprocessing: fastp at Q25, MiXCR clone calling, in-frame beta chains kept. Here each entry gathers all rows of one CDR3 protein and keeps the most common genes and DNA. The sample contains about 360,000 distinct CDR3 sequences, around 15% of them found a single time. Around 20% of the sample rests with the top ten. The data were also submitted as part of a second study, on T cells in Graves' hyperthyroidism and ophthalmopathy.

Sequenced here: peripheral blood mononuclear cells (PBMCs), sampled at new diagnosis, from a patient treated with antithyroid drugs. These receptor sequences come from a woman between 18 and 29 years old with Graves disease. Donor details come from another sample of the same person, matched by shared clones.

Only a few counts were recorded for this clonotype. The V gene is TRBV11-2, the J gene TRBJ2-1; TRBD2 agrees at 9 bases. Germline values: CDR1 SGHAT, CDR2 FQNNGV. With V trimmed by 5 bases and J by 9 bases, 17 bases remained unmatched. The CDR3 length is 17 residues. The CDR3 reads CASSIIAGVWYSGEQFF. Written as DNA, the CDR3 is TGTGCCAGCAGCATAATAGCGGGAGTGTGGTACAGCGGTGAGCAGTTCTTC.

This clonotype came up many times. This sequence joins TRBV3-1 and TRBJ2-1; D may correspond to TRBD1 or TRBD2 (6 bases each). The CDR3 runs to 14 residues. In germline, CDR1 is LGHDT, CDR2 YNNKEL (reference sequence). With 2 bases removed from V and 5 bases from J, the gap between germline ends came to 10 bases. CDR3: CASSQRGEDNEQFF. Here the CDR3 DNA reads TGTGCCAGCAGCCAAAGGGGGGAGGACAATGAGCAGTTCTTC.

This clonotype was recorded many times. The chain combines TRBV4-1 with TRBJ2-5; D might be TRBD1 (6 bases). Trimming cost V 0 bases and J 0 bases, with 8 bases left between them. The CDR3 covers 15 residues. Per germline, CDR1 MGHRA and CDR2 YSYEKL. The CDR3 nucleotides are TGCGCCAGCAGCCAAGAAGGACAGTACCAAGAGACCCAGTACTTC. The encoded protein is CASSQEGQYQETQYF.

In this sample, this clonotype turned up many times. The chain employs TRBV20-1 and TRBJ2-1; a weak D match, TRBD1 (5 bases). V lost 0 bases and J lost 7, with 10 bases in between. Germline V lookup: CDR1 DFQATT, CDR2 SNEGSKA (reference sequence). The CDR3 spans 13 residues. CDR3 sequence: CSARDIRVNEQFF. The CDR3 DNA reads TGCAGTGCTAGAGATATCAGGGTTAATGAGCAGTTCTTC.

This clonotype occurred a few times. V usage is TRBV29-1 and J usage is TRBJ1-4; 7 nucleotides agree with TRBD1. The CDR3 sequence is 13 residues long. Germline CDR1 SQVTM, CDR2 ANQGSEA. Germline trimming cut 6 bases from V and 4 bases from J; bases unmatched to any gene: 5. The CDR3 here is CSVKTGSNEKLFF. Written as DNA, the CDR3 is TGCAGCGTCAAGACAGGGAGTAATGAAAAACTGTTTTTT.

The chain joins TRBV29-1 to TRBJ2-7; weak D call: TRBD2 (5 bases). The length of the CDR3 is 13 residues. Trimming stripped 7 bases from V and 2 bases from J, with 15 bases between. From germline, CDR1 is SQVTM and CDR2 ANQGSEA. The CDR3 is CSAERVATYEQYF. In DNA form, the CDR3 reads TGCAGCGCTGAGAGGGTGGCCACCTACGAGCAGTACTTC.

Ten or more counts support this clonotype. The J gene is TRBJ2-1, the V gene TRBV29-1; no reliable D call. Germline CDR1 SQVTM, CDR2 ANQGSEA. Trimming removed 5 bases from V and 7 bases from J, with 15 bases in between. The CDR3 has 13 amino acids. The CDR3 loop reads CSVWVGMGNEQFF. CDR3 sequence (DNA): TGCAGCGTTTGGGTGGGGATGGGGAATGAGCAGTTCTTC.

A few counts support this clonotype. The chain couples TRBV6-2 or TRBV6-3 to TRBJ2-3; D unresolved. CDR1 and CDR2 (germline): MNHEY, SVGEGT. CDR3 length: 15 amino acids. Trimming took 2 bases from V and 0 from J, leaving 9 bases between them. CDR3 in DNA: TGTGCCAGCAGTTACCAGTCCTCTAGCACAGATACGCAGTATTTT. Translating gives CASSYQSSSTDTQYF.

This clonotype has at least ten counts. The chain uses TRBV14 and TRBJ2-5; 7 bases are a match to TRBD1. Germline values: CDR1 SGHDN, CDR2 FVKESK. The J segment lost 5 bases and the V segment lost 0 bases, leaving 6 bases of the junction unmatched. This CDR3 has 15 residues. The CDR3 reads CASSQDLGQYETQYF. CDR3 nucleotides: TGTGCCAGCAGCCAAGATTTGGGACAGTACGAGACCCAGTACTTC.

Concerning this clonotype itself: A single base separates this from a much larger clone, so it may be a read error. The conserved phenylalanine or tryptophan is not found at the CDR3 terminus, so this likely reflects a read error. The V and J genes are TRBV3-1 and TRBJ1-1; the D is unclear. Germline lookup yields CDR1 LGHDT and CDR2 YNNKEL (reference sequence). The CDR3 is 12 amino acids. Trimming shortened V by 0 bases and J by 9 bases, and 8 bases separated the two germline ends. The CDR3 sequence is CASSQDQRKAFL. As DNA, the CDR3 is TGTGCCAGCAGCCAAGATCAGAGGAAAGCTTTCCTT.

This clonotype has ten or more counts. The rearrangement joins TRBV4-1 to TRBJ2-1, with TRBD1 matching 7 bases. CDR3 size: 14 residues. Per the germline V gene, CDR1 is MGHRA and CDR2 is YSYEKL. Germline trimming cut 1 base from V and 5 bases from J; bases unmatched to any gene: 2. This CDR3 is CASSQVGTDNEQFF. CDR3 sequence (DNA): TGCGCCAGCAGCCAAGTCGGGACAGACAATGAGCAGTTCTTC.